This TCR beta chain came from a study of blood T cell repertoires in COVID-19. The table came from immunoSEQ multiplex PCR; TCRdb's copy has only in-frame clones and leaves some out. In the table there are about 39,000 clones, approximately 80% of which are singletons. This clone was counted between two and nine times. Unmatched junction bases numbered 5, after V lost 2 bases and J lost 4 bases. Germline CDR1 and CDR2: GTSNPN and SVGIG (reference sequence). This CDR3 comprises 15 residues. The sample comprised peripheral blood. This chain uses TRBV30 with TRBJ2-4, with 10 bases aligning to TRBD2. This clonotype was sampled from a human donor in a cohort sampled during active or convalescent COVID-19. The donor label of this sample is uncertain. The DNA of the CDR3 is TGTGCCTGGAGTTCGGGACTAGCGATAAAAAACATTCAGTACTTC. Translating it yields CAWSSGLAIKNIQYF.